A single sample is the source of the 11 T cell receptor beta chains below, sequenced in a study of shared clonotypes between healthy human individuals. This table comes from immunoSEQ multiplex PCR, and its TCRdb copy is limited to in-frame clones, with some not included. Of some 2,000,000 clones listed, around 95% are singletons. The sample comprised naive CD4+ T cells sorted from blood. Sample subset: CD45RA+ positively selected. All receptors derive from a man younger than 30 in good health.

The chain couples TRBV2 to TRBJ2-4; D gene uncertain. Between the trimmed V and J ends, which lost 0 bases and 5 bases, there was a span of 8 bases. Germline CDR1 SNHLY, CDR2 FYNNEI. The CDR3 totals 14 residues. CDR3 nucleotide sequence: TGTGCCAGCAGTGAAGCGCCAATTGAAAACATTCAGTACTTC. The encoded protein is CASSEAPIENIQYF. The variable domain in full, with the rest retrieved from reference TRBV2 and TRBJ2-4, is EPEVTQTPSHQVTQMGQEVILRCVPISNHLYFYWYRQILGQKVEFLVSFYNNEISEKSEIFDDQFSVERPDGSNFTLKIRSTKLEDSAMYFCASSEAPIENIQYFGAGTRLSVL.

The chain has TRBV10-2 and TRBJ2-7; 10 bases are shared with TRBD2. Germline values: CDR1 WSHSY, CDR2 SAAADI. The CDR3 runs to 14 residues. V lost 10 bases to trimming and J lost 4 bases; unmatched junction nucleotides: 10. The CDR3 reads CATMGAGGPYEQYF. The DNA for the CDR3 is TGCGCCACTATGGGAGCGGGGGGGCCTTACGAGCAGTACTTC.

The table lists this clone with a few counts. V usage is TRBV30 and J usage is TRBJ2-7; 7 nucleotides line up with TRBD1. Germline assignment: CDR1 GTSNPN and CDR2 SVGIG (reference sequence). J was trimmed by 4 bases and V by 5 bases; bases with no gene match: 5. There are 12 residues in the CDR3. Written as DNA, the CDR3 is TGTGCCTGGTGCCGACAGGGATACGAGCAGTACTTC. Protein product: CAWCRQGYEQYF.

Only one count was recorded for this clone. The chain is built from TRBV2 and TRBJ2-5; D perhaps matches TRBD1 (5 bases). Germline V lookup: CDR1 SNHLY, CDR2 FYNNEI. Trimming removed 6 bases at V and 0 bases at J, with 8 bases between. This CDR3 comprises 13 residues. CDR3 loop: CASRSGYQETQYF. The CDR3 nucleotides are TGTGCCAGCAGATCAGGGTACCAAGAGACCCAGTACTTC.

This clone was seen a single time. The rearrangement joins TRBV7-8 to TRBJ1-4, with TRBD1 matching over 10 bases. CDR1 and CDR2 from the germline V gene are SGHVS and FQNEAQ. Trimming at V came to 5 bases and at J to 7 bases, leaving 4 bases not matched to a gene. The CDR3 extends over 14 amino acids. Here the CDR3 DNA reads TGTGCCAGCAGCCTCCGGGACAGGGGTGAAAAACTGTTTTTT. The encoded protein is CASSLRDRGEKLFF.

This clone came up once. The same CDR3 also results from other DNA sequences found in this sample. The chain recombines TRBV4-1 with TRBJ2-2; 7 bases are shared with TRBD1. The CDR3 is 15 residues long. After removal of 1 base from V and 1 base from J, the junction contained 0 bases not matched to a gene. In germline, CDR1 is MGHRA, CDR2 YSYEKL. The CDR3 coding sequence is TGCGCCAGCAGCCAAGGACAGGGGAACACCGGGGAGCTGTTTTTT. Its translation: CASSQGQGNTGELFF.

This chain links TRBV6-6 with TRBJ1-5; 7 nucleotides match TRBD1. The CDR3 is made up of 16 amino acids. With V trimmed by 4 bases and J by 1 base, 7 bases remained unmatched. Germline CDR1 and CDR2: MNHNY and SVGAGI (reference sequence). DNA of the CDR3: TGTGCCAGCAGTTCCCGACAGGGAATAAGCAATCAGCCCCAGCATTTT. Its protein product is CASSSRQGISNQPQHF.

The chain carries TRBV5-4 and TRBJ2-3, with TRBD1 matching over 7 bases. With 4 bases clipped from V and 5 bases from J, the junction kept 1 base outside the gene matches. CDR1 is SGHNT, CDR2 YYREEE, per germline (reference sequence). The CDR3 sequence is 12 residues long. Here the CDR3 reads CASSGTEDTQYF. In DNA, the CDR3 is TGTGCCAGCAGCGGGACAGAAGATACGCAGTATTTT.

The gene calls are TRBV28 and TRBJ1-3, with 7 bases fitting TRBD1. The ends lost 4 bases at V and 0 bases at J; junction bases unmatched: 3. Germline V gene sequence: CDR1 MDHEN, CDR2 SYDVKM. CDR3 length: 15 residues. CDR3 nucleotides: TGTGCCAGCAGTTCCCCAGGGGGCTCTGGAAACACCATATATTTT. This translates into CASSSPGGSGNTIYF.

The chain uses TRBV28 and TRBJ2-7, with 8 bases aligning to TRBD2. The germline V gene encodes CDR1 MDHEN and CDR2 SYDVKM. This CDR3 spans 15 amino acids. J gave up 5 bases and V 7 bases, and 13 bases lay outside the gene matches. CDR3 loop: CASTPTGGGRDEQYF. CDR3 sequence (DNA): TGTGCCAGCACCCCCACGGGAGGGGGGAGGGACGAGCAGTACTTC.

This chain uses TRBV6-6 with TRBJ1-1; possible D gene TRBD1, 5 bases. The V and J ends lost 4 bases and 5 bases respectively, with 11 bases between them. Germline V gene lookup returns CDR1 MNHNY and CDR2 SVGAGI (reference sequence). CDR3 size: 13 residues. CDR3 sequence: CASSSGGVTEAFF. For the CDR3, the DNA is TGTGCCAGCAGTTCTGGGGGGGTTACTGAAGCTTTCTTT.